Following are 13 T cell receptor beta chains from one sample sequenced in a study of blood T cell repertoires in COVID-19. This table comes from immunoSEQ multiplex PCR, and its TCRdb copy is limited to in-frame clones, with some not included. The table records 400,000 to 500,000 clones, 70% to 90% of them present only once. The sequencing sample was made of PBMCs or T cells enriched from blood (not recorded which). The receptors stem from a woman between 18 and 30 years old who had been exposed to COVID-19.

There are a few counts of this clone. V usage is TRBV2 and J usage is TRBJ1-2; possibly TRBD1 for D (5 bases). There are 16 residues in the CDR3. Per the germline V gene, CDR1 is SNHLY and CDR2 is FYNNEI. Deletions cut 0 bases from V and 7 bases from J, with 18 bases between. The CDR3 spells CASSEALGAGAIGYTF. CDR3 nucleotide sequence: TGTGCCAGCAGTGAAGCGCTTGGGGCAGGCGCAATTGGCTACACCTTC. The variable domain in full, completed from reference TRBV2 and TRBJ1-2, reads EPEVTQTPSHQVTQMGQEVILRCVPISNHLYFYWYRQILGQKVEFLVSFYNNEISEKSEIFDDQFSVERPDGSNFTLKIRSTKLEDSAMYFCASSEALGAGAIGYTFGSGTRLTVV.

The gene calls are TRBV6-6 and TRBJ2-7, with TRBD1 as a possible D gene (6 bases). The ends were cut back, 0 bases at V and 3 bases at J, with 12 bases in the middle. Germline V lookup: CDR1 MNHNY, CDR2 SVGAGI (reference sequence). This CDR3 is 15 amino acids long. CDR3 residues: CASSYSWQGNYEQYF. The CDR3 coding sequence is TGTGCCAGCAGTTACTCGTGGCAGGGGAACTACGAGCAGTACTTC.

The rearrangement joins TRBV18 to TRBJ1-2, with D maybe TRBD1 (6 bases). Per germline, CDR1 KGHSH and CDR2 LQKENI. Trimming cost V 1 base and J 4 bases, with 7 bases left between them. CDR3 length: 13 amino acids. Here the CDR3 DNA reads TGTGCCAGCTCACCACAGGACAGCTATGGCTACACCTTC. Amino acids: CASSPQDSYGYTF.

The rearrangement uses TRBV7-6 and TRBJ1-6; D is possibly TRBD1 (6 bases). Trimming left V 5 bases short and J 7 bases short, with 15 bases between. The germline V gene encodes CDR1 SGHVS and CDR2 FNYEAQ. This CDR3 region has 15 residues. The CDR3 region is CASSTDRSGNSPLHF. The CDR3 DNA reads as TGTGCCAGCAGCACCGACAGGTCGGGGAATTCACCCCTCCACTTT.

This chain links TRBV13 with TRBJ1-1; TRBD1 might be the D (6 bases). The V and J ends lost 4 bases and 6 bases respectively, with 18 bases between them. CDR1 and CDR2 (germline): PRHDT, FYEKMQ (reference sequence). This CDR3 comprises 15 residues. The CDR3 DNA is TGTGCCAGCAGCTACGAGGGGGACCGATACTCTGAAGCTTTCTTT. This gives the protein CASSYEGDRYSEAFF.

The rearrangement links TRBV7-2 to TRBJ1-5; no firm D call. This CDR3 is built from 14 residues. Trimming took 3 bases from V and 4 from J, leaving 10 bases between them. From germline, CDR1 is SGHTA and CDR2 FQGNSA. CDR3 DNA sequence: TGTGCCAGCAGCTTGTGGGCCACTAATCAGCCCCAGCATTTT. This encodes CASSLWATNQPQHF.

Of note for this clone: An end of the junction differs from the germline gene, which may be a read error. This sequence joins TRBV28 and TRBJ2-7, with 9 positions matching TRBD1. Germline CDR1 reads MDHEN; CDR2 reads SYDVKM. The CDR3 spans 14 residues. The chain's CDR3 is CASSPNGIRDRENF. Here the CDR3 DNA reads TGTGCCAGCAGTCCAAACGGGATCCGGGACAGGGAGAACTTC.

V and J are TRBV7-2 and TRBJ1-1, with D hard to call. Germline CDR1 SGHTA, CDR2 FQGNSA. The CDR3 loop spans 13 amino acids. The ends were cut back, 5 bases at V and 5 bases at J, with 12 bases in the middle. The CDR3 DNA follows: TGTGCCAGCAGCCTTCCGGGTTGGACTGAAGCTTTCTTT. It is translated as CASSLPGWTEAFF.

This chain uses TRBV7-8 with TRBJ2-7, with D maybe TRBD1 (6 bases). The germline V gene has CDR1 SGHVS and CDR2 FQNEAQ. The length of the CDR3 is 14 residues. V dropped 0 bases and J dropped 3 bases, with 9 bases sitting between them. The DNA for the CDR3 is TGTGCCAGCAGCTTAGCCCTGGACAGCTACGAGCAGTACTTC. This codes for CASSLALDSYEQYF. The full variable domain, with the rest looked up from reference TRBV7-8 and TRBJ2-7, is GAGVSQSPRYKVAKRGQDVALRCDPISGHVSLFWYQQALGQGPEFLTYFQNEAQLDKSGLPSDRFFAERPEGSVSTLKIQRTQQEDSAVYLCASSLALDSYEQYFGPGTRLTVT.

The chain joins TRBV28 to TRBJ2-2, with TRBD1 matching 9 bases. V trimming: 6 bases; J trimming: 6 bases; junction bases outside the gene matches: 11. Germline CDR1 MDHEN, CDR2 SYDVKM. The CDR3 is 16 amino acids. The CDR3 region has the DNA TGTGCCAGCAGGCCCTCGGGGACAGGGCATGCCGGGGAGCTGTTTTTT. Translating it yields CASRPSGTGHAGELFF.

The chain couples TRBV3-1 (or the pseudogene TRBV3-2) to TRBJ2-7; 7 bases fit TRBD2. This CDR3 is 15 amino acids long. V was pared by 1 base and J by 2 bases, with 5 bases of the junction left unmatched. Germline V gene lookup returns CDR1 LGHDT and CDR2 YNNKEL (reference sequence). The CDR3 sequence is CASSQGLALTYEQYF. The CDR3 nucleotides read TGTGCCAGCAGCCAAGGACTAGCTCTAACCTACGAGCAGTACTTC.

The gene calls are TRBV7-9 and TRBJ1-4, with 7 bases aligning to TRBD1. V trimming: 1 base; J trimming: 5 bases; junction bases outside the gene matches: 10. Germline V gene lookup returns CDR1 SEHNR and CDR2 FQNEAQ (reference sequence). This CDR3 is 17 amino acids long. CDR3 bases: TGTGCCAGCAGCTTAGTAGGAGGGGGCGATTCGAATGAAAAACTGTTTTTT. This encodes CASSLVGGGDSNEKLFF.

The rearrangement joins TRBV5-1 to TRBJ2-7; D possibly corresponds to TRBD1 (6 bases). CDR3 size: 13 residues. V was trimmed by 0 bases and J by 12 bases, leaving 16 bases between them. Per the germline V gene, CDR1 is SGHRS and CDR2 is YFSETQ. CDR3 coding DNA: TGCGCCAGCAGCTTGGGGGACACATCAAGGGTGTACTTC. It yields the protein CASSLGDTSRVYF.